A selection of T cell receptor beta chains follows, all from one sample in a study of T cell responses to AZD1222 COVID-19 vaccine. Data came from immunoSEQ multiplex PCR; TCRdb stores just in-frame clones and leaves some out. The table lists about 120,000 clones, around 84% of them singletons, with under 20% in the top ten. Here the sequenced sample was peripheral blood, taken 28 days after the second AZD1222 dose. These receptors all stem from an adult who received the AZD1222 COVID-19 vaccine. Each CDR3 is given with its conserved first and last residue. D genes are given only for firm matches. The size entry is marked missing in some rows and otherwise reads once, few, many or a size class.

.	TRBV29-1	TRBJ1-2	.	CSVVSPANYGYTF	TGCAGCGTTGTCAGTCCAGCTAACTATGGCTACACCTTC
.	TRBV9	TRBJ1-2	.	CASSGTPTNYGYTF	TGTGCCAGCAGCGGGACACCCACTAACTATGGCTACACCTTC
.	TRBV5-4	TRBJ2-7	.	CASSSVDREQYF	TGTGCCAGCAGCTCAGTAGATCGCGAGCAGTACTTC
.	TRBV28	TRBJ1-5	.	CAGSSYWTDF	TGTGCCGGCAGTTCCTATTGGACGGATTTT
.	TRBV7-2	TRBJ1-6	.	CASSLGFGGIGSPLHF	TGTGCCAGCAGCTTAGGGTTTGGTGGTATCGGTTCACCCCTCCACTTT
.	TRBV2	TRBJ2-5	once	CASSGELFQETQYF	TGTGCCAGCAGTGGGGAACTTTTCCAAGAGACCCAGTACTTC
.	TRBV4-3	TRBJ2-7	.	CASSHWRGYEQYF	TGCGCCAGCAGCCACTGGAGAGGCTACGAGCAGTACTTC
.	TRBV9	TRBJ2-2	.	CASSVVPGGTGELFF	TGTGCCAGCAGCGTAGTGCCAGGGGGGACCGGGGAGCTGTTTTTT
.	TRBV5-1	TRBJ2-2	once	CASMWQPNTGELFF	TGCGCCAGCATGTGGCAGCCGAACACCGGGGAGCTGTTTTTT
TRBD1	TRBV11-1	TRBJ1-1	.	CASSSFRGTGGTEAFF	TGTGCCAGCAGCTCCTTCCGAGGGACAGGGGGCACTGAAGCTTTCTTT
.	TRBV7-3	TRBJ2-4	.	CASSLEGGRANRGIQYF	TGTGCCAGCAGCTTAGAGGGCGGCAGGGCTAATCGAGGCATTCAGTACTTC
TRBD2	TRBV7-9	TRBJ2-5	.	CASSPRTSGGKETQYF	TGTGCCAGCAGTCCACGGACTAGCGGGGGAAAAGAGACCCAGTACTTC
TRBD1	TRBV4-3	TRBJ1-1	.	CASSHRTGGSEAFF	TGCGCCAGCAGCCACCGGACAGGGGGCTCTGAAGCTTTCTTT
.	TRBV29-1	TRBJ1-4	.	CRPQPGRLNEKLFF	TGCAGACCCCAACCGGGCAGGCTTAATGAAAAACTGTTTTTT
TRBD1	TRBV7-9	TRBJ2-2	few	CASSWDRGRPLHTGELFF	TGTGCCAGCAGTTGGGACAGGGGGCGCCCCCTGCATACCGGGGAGCTGTTTTTT
TRBD1	TRBV11-2	TRBJ2-5	.	CASSSGTGVETQYF	TGTGCCAGCAGCTCCGGGACAGGGGTAGAGACCCAGTACTTC
.	TRBV4-1	TRBJ2-7	.	CASSQGPPYEQYF	TGCGCCAGCAGCCAGGGCCCCCCCTACGAGCAGTACTTC